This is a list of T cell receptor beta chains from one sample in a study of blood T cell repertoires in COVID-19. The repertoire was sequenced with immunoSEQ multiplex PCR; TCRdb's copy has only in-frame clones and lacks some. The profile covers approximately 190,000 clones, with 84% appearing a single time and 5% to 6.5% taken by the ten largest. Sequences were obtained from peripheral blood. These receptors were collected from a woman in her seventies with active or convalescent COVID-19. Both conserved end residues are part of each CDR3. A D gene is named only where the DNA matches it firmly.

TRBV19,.,CASSIGLGNYGEQFF
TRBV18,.,CASSQDGGMPQHF
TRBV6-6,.,CASSSPGDGIIQYF
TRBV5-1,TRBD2,CASSLGASGSYNEQFF
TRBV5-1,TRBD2,CASSLAQMGGSSYEQYF
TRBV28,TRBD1,CASSLWGQGPNTGELFF
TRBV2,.,CASNLAHTEAFF
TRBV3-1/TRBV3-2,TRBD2,CASSGAGARWETQYF
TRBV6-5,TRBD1,CASSRNRGGGYGYTF
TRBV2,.,CASSVSREGNQPQHF
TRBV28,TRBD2,CASSPWGAGGPDTQYF
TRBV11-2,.,CASSVTGTLNTGELFF
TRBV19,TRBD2,CASSLTSGGSYEQYF
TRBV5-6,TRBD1,CASSRSGQGVYQPQHF
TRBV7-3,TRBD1,CASGQGAEQYF
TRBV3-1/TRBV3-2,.,CASSQVWVGGTQETQYF
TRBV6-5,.,CASSLGGGTDTQYF
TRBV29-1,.,CSVEERDTYGYTF
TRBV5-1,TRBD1,CASSMGQLIGNEQFF
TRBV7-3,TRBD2,CASSSSVAGFAYNEQFF
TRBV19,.,CASRYDREAFF
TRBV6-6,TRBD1,CASSYDRGNTEAFF
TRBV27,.,CASSLGEDTRAYEQYF